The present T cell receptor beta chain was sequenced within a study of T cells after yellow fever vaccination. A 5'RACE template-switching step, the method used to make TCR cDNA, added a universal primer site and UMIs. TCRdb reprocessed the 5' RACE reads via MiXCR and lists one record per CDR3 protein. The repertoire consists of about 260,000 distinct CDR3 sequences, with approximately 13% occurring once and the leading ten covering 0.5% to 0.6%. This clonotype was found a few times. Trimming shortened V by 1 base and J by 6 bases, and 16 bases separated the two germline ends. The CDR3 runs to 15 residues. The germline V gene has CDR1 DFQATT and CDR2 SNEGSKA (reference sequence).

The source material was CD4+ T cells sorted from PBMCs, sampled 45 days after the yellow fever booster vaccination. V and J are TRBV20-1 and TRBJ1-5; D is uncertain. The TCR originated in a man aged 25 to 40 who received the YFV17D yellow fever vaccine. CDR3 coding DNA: TGCAGTGCTAGAGTTTCGGAGGGATCGGGTCAGCCCCAGCATTTT. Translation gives CSARVSEGSGQPQHF.